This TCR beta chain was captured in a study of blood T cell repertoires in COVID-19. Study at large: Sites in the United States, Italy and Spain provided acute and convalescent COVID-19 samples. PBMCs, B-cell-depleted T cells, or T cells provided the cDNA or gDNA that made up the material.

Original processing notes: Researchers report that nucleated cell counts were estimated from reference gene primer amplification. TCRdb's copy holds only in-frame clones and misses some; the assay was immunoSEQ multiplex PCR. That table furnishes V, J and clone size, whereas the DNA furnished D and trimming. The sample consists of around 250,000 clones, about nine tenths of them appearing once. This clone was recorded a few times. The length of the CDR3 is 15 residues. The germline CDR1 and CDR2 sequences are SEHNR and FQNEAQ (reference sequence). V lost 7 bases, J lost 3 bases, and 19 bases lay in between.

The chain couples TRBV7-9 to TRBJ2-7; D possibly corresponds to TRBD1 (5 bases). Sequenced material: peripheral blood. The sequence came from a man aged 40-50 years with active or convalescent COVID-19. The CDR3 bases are TGTGCCAGCAATGGTTGGCAGGGCAAAGGCTACGAGCAGTACTTC. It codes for CASNGWQGKGYEQYF.